Sequencing of this TCR beta chain was carried out in a study of T-cell memory formation after mild COVID-19. In germline, CDR1 is DFQATT, CDR2 SNEGSKA (reference sequence). The CDR3 loop spans 17 amino acids. V was trimmed by 0 bases and J by 0 bases, leaving 16 bases between them. cDNA libraries for TCR alpha and TCR beta, carrying sample barcodes and UMIs, came from 5'RACE with constant-segment primers. MiXCR, applied by TCRdb to the 5' RACE reads, yields one record per CDR3 protein. The sample holds around 200,000 distinct CDR3 sequences; more than 9% are singletons and the top ten take approximately 3%. Comments on this clonotype: The antigen remains unidentified.

Study-wide results and limits: Clones that contracted from day 15 to 85 were balanced CD4/CD8, while later expanders leaned CD4+.

This TCR was sampled from a man between 18 and 35 years old who had mild COVID-19 (a few samples of this study predate the infection). Cell type and time point are not known. The sequenced material came from PBMCs or a T cell subset sorted from them (not recorded which). This sequence joins TRBV20-1 and TRBJ2-3; D gene uncertain. CDR3 coding DNA: TGCAGTGCTAGAGAGATAAGGGCACTCCCAAGCACAGATACGCAGTATTTT. This encodes CSAREIRALPSTDTQYF.